This T cell receptor (beta chain) was obtained from a study of blood T cell repertoires in COVID-19. Unmatched junction bases numbered 5, after V lost 3 bases and J lost 4 bases. The CDR3 totals 14 residues. CDR1 MDHEN and CDR2 SYDVKM come from the germline V gene. Measured with immunoSEQ multiplex PCR; TCRdb has only the in-frame clones, and not every one. The table lists about 94,000 clones, around 72% of them singletons. The chain combines TRBV28 with TRBJ1-1; TRBD1 aligns across 7 bases. The origin of this receptor is a man between 65 and 80 years old with COVID-19, enrolled during active disease. The sample consisted of peripheral blood. In DNA form, the CDR3 reads TGTGCCAGCAGTTTGCCAGGGGGAGTCACTGAAGCTTTCTTT. Residues: CASSLPGGVTEAFF.